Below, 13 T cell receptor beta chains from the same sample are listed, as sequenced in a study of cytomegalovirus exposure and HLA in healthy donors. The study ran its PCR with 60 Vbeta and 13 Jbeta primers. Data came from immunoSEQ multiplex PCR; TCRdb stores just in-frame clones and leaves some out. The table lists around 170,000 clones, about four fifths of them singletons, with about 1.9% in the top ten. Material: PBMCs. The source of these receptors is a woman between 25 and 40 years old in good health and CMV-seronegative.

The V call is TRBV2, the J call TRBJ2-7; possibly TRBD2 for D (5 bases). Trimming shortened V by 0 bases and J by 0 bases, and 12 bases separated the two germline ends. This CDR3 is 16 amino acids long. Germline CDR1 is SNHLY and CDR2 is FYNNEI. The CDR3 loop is CASSEALGEGSYEQYF. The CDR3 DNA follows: TGTGCCAGCAGTGAAGCCCTTGGAGAGGGCTCCTACGAGCAGTACTTC.

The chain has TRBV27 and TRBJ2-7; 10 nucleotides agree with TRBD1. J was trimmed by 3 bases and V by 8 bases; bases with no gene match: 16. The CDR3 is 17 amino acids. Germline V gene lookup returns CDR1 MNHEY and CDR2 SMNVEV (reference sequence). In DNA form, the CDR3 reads TGTGCCAGCGGCGGCGGCTCGACCTGGGACAGGGGCTACGAGCAGTACTTC. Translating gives CASGGGSTWDRGYEQYF.

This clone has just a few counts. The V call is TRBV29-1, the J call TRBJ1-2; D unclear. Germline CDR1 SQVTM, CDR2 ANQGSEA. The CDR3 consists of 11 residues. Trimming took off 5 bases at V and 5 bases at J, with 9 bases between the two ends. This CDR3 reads CSVPQEYGYTF. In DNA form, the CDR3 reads TGCAGCGTTCCTCAGGAATATGGCTACACCTTC.

The CDR3 region has the DNA TGCGCCAGCAGCTACGGACTAGCGGGGGGGCGATCTGAGCAGTTCTTC. This encodes CASSYGLAGGRSEQFF. This chain connects TRBV5-1 to TRBJ2-1; 15 bases fit TRBD2. The CDR3 totals 16 residues. V lost 3 bases, J lost 9 bases, and 7 bases stayed unmatched. CDR1 is SGHRS and CDR2 is YFSETQ in the germline V gene.

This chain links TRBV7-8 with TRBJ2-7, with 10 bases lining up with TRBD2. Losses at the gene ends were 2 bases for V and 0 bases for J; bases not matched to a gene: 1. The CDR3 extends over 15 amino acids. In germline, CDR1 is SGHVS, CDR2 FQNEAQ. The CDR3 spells CASSLQRGGSYEQYF. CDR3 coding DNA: TGTGCCAGCAGCTTACAGCGGGGGGGCTCCTACGAGCAGTACTTC. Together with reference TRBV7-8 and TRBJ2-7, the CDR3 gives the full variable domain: GAGVSQSPRYKVAKRGQDVALRCDPISGHVSLFWYQQALGQGPEFLTYFQNEAQLDKSGLPSDRFFAERPEGSVSTLKIQRTQQEDSAVYLCASSLQRGGSYEQYFGPGTRLTVT.

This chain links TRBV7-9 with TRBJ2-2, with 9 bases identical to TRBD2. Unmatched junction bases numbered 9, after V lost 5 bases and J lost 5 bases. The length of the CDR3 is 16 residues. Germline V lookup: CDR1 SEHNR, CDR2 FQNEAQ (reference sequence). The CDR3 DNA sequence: TGTGCCAGCAGCCCAAAGCGGGGGGCCTGGACCGGGGAGCTGTTTTTT. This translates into CASSPKRGAWTGELFF.

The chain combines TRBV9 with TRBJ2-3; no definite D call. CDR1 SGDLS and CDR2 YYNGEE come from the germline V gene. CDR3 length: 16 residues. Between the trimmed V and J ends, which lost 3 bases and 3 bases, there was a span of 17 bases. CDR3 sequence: CASSATGRSSTDTQYF. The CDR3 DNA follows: TGTGCCAGCAGCGCCACGGGTCGATCTTCAACAGATACGCAGTATTTT. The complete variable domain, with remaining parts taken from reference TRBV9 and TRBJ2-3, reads DSGVTQTPKHLITATGQRVTLRCSPRSGDLSVYWYQQSLDQGLQFLIQYYNGEERAKGNILERFSAQQFPDLHSELNLSSLELGDSALYFCASSATGRSSTDTQYFGPGTRLTVL.

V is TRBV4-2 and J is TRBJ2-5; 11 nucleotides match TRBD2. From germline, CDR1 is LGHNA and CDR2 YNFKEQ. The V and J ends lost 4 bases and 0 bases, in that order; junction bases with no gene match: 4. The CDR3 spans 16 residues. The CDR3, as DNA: TGTGCCAGCAGCCCCCGGACTAGCGGGTACCAAGAGACCCAGTACTTC. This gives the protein CASSPRTSGYQETQYF.

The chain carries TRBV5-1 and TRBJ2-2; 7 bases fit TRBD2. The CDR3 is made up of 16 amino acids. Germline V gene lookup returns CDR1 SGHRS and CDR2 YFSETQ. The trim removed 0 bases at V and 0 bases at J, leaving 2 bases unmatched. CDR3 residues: CASSLVGGTNTGELFF. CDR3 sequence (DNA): TGCGCCAGCAGCTTGGTCGGGGGGACGAACACCGGGGAGCTGTTTTTT. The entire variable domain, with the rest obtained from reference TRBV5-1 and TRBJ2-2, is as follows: KAGVTQTPRYLIKTRGQQVTLSCSPISGHRSVSWYQQTPGQGLQFLFEYFSETQRNKGNFPGRFSGRQFSNSRSEMNVSTLELGDSALYLCASSLVGGTNTGELFFGEGSRLTVL.

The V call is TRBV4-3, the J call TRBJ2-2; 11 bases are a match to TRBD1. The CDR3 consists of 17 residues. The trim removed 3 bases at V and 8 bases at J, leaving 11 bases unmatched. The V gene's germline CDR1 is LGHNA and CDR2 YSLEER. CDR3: CASSQYAGTGGSGELFF. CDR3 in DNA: TGCGCCAGCAGCCAGTACGCCGGGACAGGGGGTTCTGGGGAGCTGTTTTTT.

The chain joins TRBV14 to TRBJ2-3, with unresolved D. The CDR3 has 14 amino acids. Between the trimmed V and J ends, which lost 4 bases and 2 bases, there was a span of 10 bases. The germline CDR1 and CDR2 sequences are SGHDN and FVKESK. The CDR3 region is CASSPLADTDTQYF. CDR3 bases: TGTGCCAGCAGCCCGTTAGCCGACACAGATACGCAGTATTTT.

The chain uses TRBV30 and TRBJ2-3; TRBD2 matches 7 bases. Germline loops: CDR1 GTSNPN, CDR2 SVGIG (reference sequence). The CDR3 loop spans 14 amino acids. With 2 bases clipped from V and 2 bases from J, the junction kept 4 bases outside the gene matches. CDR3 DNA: TGTGCCTGGAGTCTGGGGGGGGACACAGATACGCAGTATTTT. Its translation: CAWSLGGDTDTQYF.

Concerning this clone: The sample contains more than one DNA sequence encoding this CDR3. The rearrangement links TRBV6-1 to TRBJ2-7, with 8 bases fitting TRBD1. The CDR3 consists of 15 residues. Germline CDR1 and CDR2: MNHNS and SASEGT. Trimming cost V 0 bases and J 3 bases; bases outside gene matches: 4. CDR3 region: CASSEAGTGGYEQYF. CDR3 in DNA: TGTGCCAGCAGTGAAGCGGGGACAGGTGGCTACGAGCAGTACTTC.